These 18 T cell receptor beta chains were sequenced from one sample in a study of T cells after yellow fever vaccination. Using its own MiXCR run on the 5' RACE reads, TCRdb lists one record per CDR3 protein. The sample contains around 120,000 distinct CDR3 sequences, 13% to 15% of which appear only once. Specimen: CD8+ T cells sorted from PBMCs, collected 5 days after the yellow fever booster vaccination. These receptors were taken from a man younger than 30 who received the YFV17D yellow fever vaccine.

The table lists this clonotype with a few counts. The chain uses TRBV27 and TRBJ1-5, with unresolved D. Trimming pared 4 bases from V and 3 bases from J, leaving 7 bases between. Germline CDR1 MNHEY, CDR2 SMNVEV (reference sequence). The CDR3 spans 13 residues. As DNA, the CDR3 is TGTGCCAGCAGTTGGGGTTACAATCAGCCCCAGCATTTT. Protein: CASSWGYNQPQHF.

This clonotype was counted a few times. V gene TRBV6-2 or TRBV6-3 combines with J gene TRBJ1-1; no firm D call. V lost 2 bases to trimming and J lost 6 bases, with 10 bases between them. The CDR3 has 13 residues. Per the germline V gene, CDR1 is MNHEY and CDR2 is SVGEGT. The CDR3 DNA sequence: TGTGCCAGCAGTTACGGAGCGTGGCCTGAAGCTTTCTTT. Encoded protein: CASSYGAWPEAFF.

The chain joins TRBV6-2 or TRBV6-3 to TRBJ1-5, with no clear D. V shed 2 bases and J shed 2 bases, with 16 bases lying between them. CDR3 length equals 17 residues. Germline V CDR1 and CDR2: MNHEY, SVGEGT. In nucleotides, the CDR3 is TGTGCCAGCAGTTACCGGCGGACCCGGAGTGGCAATCAGCCCCAGCATTTT. Residues: CASSYRRTRSGNQPQHF.

V gene TRBV6-5 combines with J gene TRBJ2-1; 7 nucleotides align to TRBD1. With V trimmed by 5 bases and J by 3 bases, 10 bases remained unmatched. This CDR3 spans 16 amino acids. The V gene's germline CDR1 is MNHEY and CDR2 SVGAGI. The CDR3 DNA sequence: TGTGCCAGCAGTAAGCCAGGGGGTTGGTACTACAATGAGCAGTTCTTC. Its translation is CASSKPGGWYYNEQFF.

This clonotype was seen at least ten times. The CDR3, as DNA: TGCGCCAGCAGCCAAGAGGGGACAGGGGCCTACGAGCAGTACGTC. Translation gives CASSQEGTGAYEQYV. This chain connects TRBV4-1 to TRBJ2-7; 10 positions agree with TRBD1. The V and J ends lost 0 bases and 2 bases, in that order; junction bases with no gene match: 1. CDR3 length: 15 amino acids. Looked up from germline, CDR1 is MGHRA and CDR2 is YSYEKL.

The chain has TRBV27 and TRBJ2-3, with TRBD2 as a possible D gene (5 bases). The CDR3 covers 15 residues. CDR1 is MNHEY, CDR2 SMNVEV, per germline (reference sequence). V dropped 4 bases and J dropped 2 bases, with 13 bases sitting between them. Written as DNA, the CDR3 is TGTGCCAGCAGTTCAGGACTGGCTACCACAGATACGCAGTATTTT. Encoded protein: CASSSGLATTDTQYF.

The chain joins TRBV4-3 to TRBJ2-3; 7 bases match TRBD2. CDR1 is LGHNA, CDR2 YSLEER, per germline. The CDR3 totals 17 residues. The junction had 12 bases not matched to a gene; V was cut back by 0 bases and J by 6 bases. The CDR3 DNA reads TGCGCCAGCAGCCAAGATATCCCTCCCGGGGGGAGCGATACGCAGTATTTT. Translating gives CASSQDIPPGGSDTQYF.

This clonotype turned up a few times. The chain uses TRBV4-2 and TRBJ1-5, with 8 nucleotides matching TRBD1. Per the germline V gene, CDR1 is LGHNA and CDR2 is YNFKEQ. CDR3 length: 15 residues. V lost 3 bases, J lost 7 bases, and 8 bases stayed unmatched. CDR3 sequence reads: CASSQSQGARQPQHF. CDR3 nucleotide sequence: TGTGCCAGCAGCCAGTCTCAGGGGGCCAGACAGCCCCAGCATTTT.

This clonotype was counted ten times or more. V gene TRBV9 combines with J gene TRBJ1-2, with 8 positions matching TRBD1. The CDR3 has 17 residues. The V segment lost 0 bases and the J segment 3 bases; nucleotides outside the gene matches: 10. Germline lookup yields CDR1 SGDLS and CDR2 YYNGEE. CDR3 nucleotides: TGTGCCAGCAGCGTAGCTGTGCCAGGGGGCGCGTACTATGGCTACACCTTC. This gives the protein CASSVAVPGGAYYGYTF.

The rearrangement joins TRBV10-3 to TRBJ2-5; 9 positions match TRBD2. The CDR3 is 16 residues long. Per germline, CDR1 ENHRY and CDR2 SYGVKD. With 0 bases clipped from V and 4 bases from J, the junction kept 6 bases outside the gene matches. CDR3 DNA sequence: TGTGCCATCAGTGAGTCGGGACTAGCAGTTGCAGAGACCCAGTACTTC. This gives the protein CAISESGLAVAETQYF.

This rearrangement joins TRBV5-5 to TRBJ2-7; TRBD1 might be the D (6 bases). The germline V gene encodes CDR1 SGHKS and CDR2 YYEKEE (reference sequence). The CDR3 runs to 15 residues. The germline V and J ends were trimmed by 4 bases and 0 bases, with 14 bases remaining between them. The CDR3 coding sequence is TGTGCCAGCAGCCTCCTCCGGGACACCTCCTACGAGCAGTACTTC. The encoded protein is CASSLLRDTSYEQYF. Drawing the rest from reference TRBV5-5 and TRBJ2-7, the complete variable domain is DAGVTQSPTHLIKTRGQQVTLRCSPISGHKSVSWYQQVLGQGPQFIFQYYEKEERGRGNFPDRFSARQFPNYSSELNVNALLLGDSALYLCASSLLRDTSYEQYFGPGTRLTVT.

This clonotype turned up a few times. This chain joins TRBV5-1 and TRBJ2-3, with 7 bases aligning to TRBD2. This CDR3 has 17 amino acids. Germline V gene sequence: CDR1 SGHRS, CDR2 YFSETQ. Trimming at V came to 4 bases and at J to 1 base, leaving 12 bases not matched to a gene. DNA for the CDR3: TGCGCCAGCAGCACGTGGCCGAGGCTAGCGGGCACAGATACGCAGTATTTT. This gives the protein CASSTWPRLAGTDTQYF.

The sample holds a few counts of this clonotype. The chain joins TRBV4-1 to TRBJ2-1; 11 bases line up with TRBD2. Germline CDR1 reads MGHRA; CDR2 reads YSYEKL. The CDR3 is 16 amino acids. Germline trimming cut 2 bases from V and 4 bases from J; bases unmatched to any gene: 4. CDR3 sequence: CASSQPTSGDYNEQFF. The CDR3 bases are TGCGCCAGCAGCCAACCGACTAGCGGGGATTACAATGAGCAGTTCTTC.

CDR3 residues: CAISEGQSPSGEKLFF. In nucleotides, the CDR3 is TGTGCCATCAGTGAAGGACAGAGCCCAAGTGGAGAAAAACTGTTTTTT. The chain combines TRBV10-3 with TRBJ1-4, with D perhaps TRBD1 (6 bases). The CDR3 runs to 16 residues. Between the trimmed V and J ends, which lost 3 bases and 8 bases, there was a span of 19 bases. Germline CDR1 is ENHRY and CDR2 is SYGVKD.

The chain employs TRBV4-3 and TRBJ2-3; TRBD2 agrees at 14 bases. The V segment lost 3 bases and the J segment 3 bases; nucleotides outside the gene matches: 5. CDR1 and CDR2 from the germline V gene are LGHNA and YSLEER. This CDR3 is built from 17 residues. CDR3 sequence (DNA): TGCGCCAGCAGCCAGCCGGGACTAGCGGGGGTTACAGATACGCAGTATTTT. This codes for CASSQPGLAGVTDTQYF.

The chain combines TRBV9 with TRBJ2-7; D gene unclear. This CDR3 region has 15 residues. Trimming cost V 10 bases and J 0 bases, with 20 bases left between them. The V gene's germline CDR1 is SGDLS and CDR2 YYNGEE. CDR3 sequence reads: CASSPAAAPSYEQYF. Written as DNA, the CDR3 is TGTGCCTCAAGCCCCGCCGCAGCCCCCTCCTACGAGCAGTACTTC.

This clonotype was detected a few times. The gene calls are TRBV12-3 or TRBV12-4 and TRBJ1-5; possibly TRBD1 for D (6 bases). The V end lost 4 bases, the J end lost 3 bases, and 7 bases lay between the germline ends. The CDR3 runs to 13 residues. The CDR3 sequence is CASSWDNNQPQHF. The CDR3 coding sequence is TGTGCCAGCAGTTGGGACAACAATCAGCCCCAGCATTTT.

The V gene is TRBV29-1, the J gene TRBJ1-1; D is unresolved. The germline CDR1 and CDR2 sequences are SQVTM and ANQGSEA. The CDR3 consists of 14 residues. The V end lost 7 bases, the J end lost 3 bases, and 18 bases lay between the germline ends. CDR3 amino acids: CSARGMDADTEAFF. For the CDR3, the DNA is TGCAGCGCCAGAGGAATGGACGCAGACACTGAAGCTTTCTTT.